This T cell receptor (beta chain) was sequenced for a study of T cell repertoires in cytomegalovirus infection. Overall study context: CMV infection together with matching HLA type was indicated by public TCR beta signatures. General study findings and limits: Dominating the ex vivo response were TCR beta clonotypes that were CMV-specific and HLA-C-restricted. Carriage of CMV together with the relevant HLA was identifiable through cumulative public TCR beta family frequency.

TCRdb reprocessed the reads via MiXCR and lists one record per CDR3 protein. Seen here are 160,000 or so distinct CDR3 sequences, around a quarter observed once, and the top ten hold over 9.5%. This clonotype showed up many times. What it binds is unknown. V gave up 2 bases and J gave up 2 bases, with 18 bases separating them. This CDR3 has 17 residues. Germline CDR1 and CDR2: SGHTA and FQGNSA. The sample taken for sequencing was PBMCs. The receptor was derived from a human donor in good health (CMV status not recorded). Some clones in this sample may be carry-over from other donors' samples. The chain recombines TRBV7-2 with TRBJ1-2; no reliable D call. The CDR3 protein is CASSLSAVSSLNYGYTF. In nucleotides, the CDR3 is TGTGCCAGCAGCTTATCGGCCGTTTCTTCCTTGAACTATGGCTACACCTTC.